The clone carrying this TCR beta chain was recorded a few times. This entry is derived from a study of cytomegalovirus exposure and HLA in healthy donors. Study summary: There were 90 million to 130 million unique TCR beta sequences, drawn from approximately 190 million T cells, in an earlier analysis.

Germline V gene data show CDR1 as MGHDK and CDR2 as SYGVNS. The junction had 4 bases not matched to a gene; V was cut back by 1 base and J by 0 bases. The CDR3 is 17 residues long. It was with 60 Vbeta and 13 Jbeta primers that the PCR ran. Profiling relied on immunoSEQ multiplex PCR, and the TCRdb table lists in-frame clones only, not all of them. This table holds about 130,000 clones, 70% to 75% found once. This clonotype was sampled from a man aged 25 to 40 in good health and CMV-seronegative. This chain joins TRBV25-1 and TRBJ2-5, with 11 bases aligning to TRBD2. The specimen was PBMCs. CDR3 amino acids: CASSEWMTSGDQETQYF. Here the CDR3 DNA reads TGTGCCAGCAGTGAATGGATGACTAGCGGGGACCAAGAGACCCAGTACTTC. The full variable domain, with the rest looked up from reference TRBV25-1 and TRBJ2-5, is EADIYQTPRYLVIGTGKKITLECSQTMGHDKMYWYQQDPGMELHLIHYSYGVNSTEKGDLSSESTVSRIRTEHFPLTLESARPSHTSQYLCASSEWMTSGDQETQYFGPGTRLLVL.